This T cell receptor beta chain was sequenced in a study of cytomegalovirus exposure and HLA in healthy donors. On this clone itself: Its target is not known.

Germline CDR1 SQVTM, CDR2 ANQGSEA. Trimming cost V 6 bases and J 3 bases, with 12 bases left between them. The CDR3 has 12 residues. Study-level findings and limits: Some V segments (TRBV6-2 and TRBV6-3 among them) were excluded as indistinguishable.

Vbeta (60) and Jbeta (13) primers were used in the PCR. Measured with immunoSEQ multiplex PCR; TCRdb has only the in-frame clones, and not every one. The repertoire holds roughly 120,000 clones, with more than 60% as singletons. The receptor's source is a woman aged 40 to 55 in good health and CMV-seronegative. This sequence joins TRBV29-1 and TRBJ2-7; the D gene is possibly TRBD1 (6 bases). Specimen: PBMCs. CDR3 sequence: CSVQGGIYEQYF. CDR3 sequence (DNA): TGCAGCGTACAAGGGGGAATCTACGAGCAGTACTTC.